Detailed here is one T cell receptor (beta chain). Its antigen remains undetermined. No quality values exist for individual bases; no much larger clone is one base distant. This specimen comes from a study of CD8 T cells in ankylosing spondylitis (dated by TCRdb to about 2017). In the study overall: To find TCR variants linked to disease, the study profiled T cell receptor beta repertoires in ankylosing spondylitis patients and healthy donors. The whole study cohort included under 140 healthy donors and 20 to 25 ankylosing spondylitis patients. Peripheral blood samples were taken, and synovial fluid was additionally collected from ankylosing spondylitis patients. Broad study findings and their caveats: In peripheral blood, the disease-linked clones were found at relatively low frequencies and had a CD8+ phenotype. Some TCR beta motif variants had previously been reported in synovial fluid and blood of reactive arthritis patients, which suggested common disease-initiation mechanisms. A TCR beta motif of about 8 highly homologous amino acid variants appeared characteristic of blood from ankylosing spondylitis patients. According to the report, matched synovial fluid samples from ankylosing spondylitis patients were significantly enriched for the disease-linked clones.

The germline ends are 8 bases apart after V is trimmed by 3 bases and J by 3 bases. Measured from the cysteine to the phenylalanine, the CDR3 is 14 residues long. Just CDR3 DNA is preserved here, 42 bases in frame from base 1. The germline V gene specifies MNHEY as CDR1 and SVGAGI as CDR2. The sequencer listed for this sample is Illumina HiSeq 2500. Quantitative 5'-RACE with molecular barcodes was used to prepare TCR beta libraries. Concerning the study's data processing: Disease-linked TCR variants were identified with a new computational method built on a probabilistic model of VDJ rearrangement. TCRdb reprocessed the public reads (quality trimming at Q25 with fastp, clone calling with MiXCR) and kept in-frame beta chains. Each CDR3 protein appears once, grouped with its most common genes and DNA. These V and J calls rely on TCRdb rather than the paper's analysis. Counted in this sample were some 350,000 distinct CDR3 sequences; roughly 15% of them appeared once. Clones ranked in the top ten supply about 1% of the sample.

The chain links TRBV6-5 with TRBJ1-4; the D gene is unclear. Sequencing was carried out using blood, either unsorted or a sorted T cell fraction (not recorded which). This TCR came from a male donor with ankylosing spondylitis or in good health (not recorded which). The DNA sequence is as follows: TGTGCCAGCAGTTATCGGGGTGCTAATGAAAAACTGTTTTTT. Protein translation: CASSYRGANEKLFF.